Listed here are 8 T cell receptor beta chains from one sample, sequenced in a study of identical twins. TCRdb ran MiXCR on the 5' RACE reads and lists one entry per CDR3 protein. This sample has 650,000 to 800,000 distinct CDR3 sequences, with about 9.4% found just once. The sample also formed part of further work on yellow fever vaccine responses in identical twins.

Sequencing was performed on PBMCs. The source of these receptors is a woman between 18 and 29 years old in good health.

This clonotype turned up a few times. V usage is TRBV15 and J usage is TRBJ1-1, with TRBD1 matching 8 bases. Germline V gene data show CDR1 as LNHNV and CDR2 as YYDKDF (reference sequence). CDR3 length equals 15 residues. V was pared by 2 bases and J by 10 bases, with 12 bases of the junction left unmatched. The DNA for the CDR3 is TGTGCCACCAGCAGACTAATCCAGGGGGCCCGGAGAGCTTTCTTT. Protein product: CATSRLIQGARRAFF.

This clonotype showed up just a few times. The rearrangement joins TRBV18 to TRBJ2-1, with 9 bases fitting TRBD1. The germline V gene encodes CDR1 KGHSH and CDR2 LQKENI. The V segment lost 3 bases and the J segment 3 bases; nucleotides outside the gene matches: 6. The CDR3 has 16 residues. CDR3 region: CASSPGGQGFYNEQFF. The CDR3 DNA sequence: TGTGCCAGCTCACCGGGGGGACAGGGTTTCTACAATGAGCAGTTCTTC.

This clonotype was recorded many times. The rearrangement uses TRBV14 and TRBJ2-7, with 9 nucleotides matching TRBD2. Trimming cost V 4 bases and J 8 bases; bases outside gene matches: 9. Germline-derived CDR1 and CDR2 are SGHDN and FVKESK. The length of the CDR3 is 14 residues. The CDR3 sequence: CASSLSGRAIQQYF. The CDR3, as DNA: TGTGCCAGCAGCCTTAGCGGGAGAGCTATCCAGCAGTACTTC. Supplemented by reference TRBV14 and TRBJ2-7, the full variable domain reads EAGVTQFPSHSVIEKGQTVTLRCDPISGHDNLYWYRRVMGKEIKFLLHFVKESKQDESGMPNNRFLAERTGGTYSTLKVQPAELEDSGVYFCASSLSGRAIQQYFGPGTRLTVT.

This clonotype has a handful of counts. The CDR3 loop reads CASSYSGLADHLLPNEQFF. CDR3 in DNA: TGTGCCAGCAGTTACTCGGGACTAGCGGATCACCTCTTACCCAATGAGCAGTTCTTC. The V and J genes are TRBV6-5 and TRBJ2-1; 11 nucleotides agree with TRBD2. Germline lookup yields CDR1 MNHEY and CDR2 SVGAGI. V lost 0 bases, J lost 6 bases, and 13 bases stayed unmatched. The CDR3 is 19 residues long.

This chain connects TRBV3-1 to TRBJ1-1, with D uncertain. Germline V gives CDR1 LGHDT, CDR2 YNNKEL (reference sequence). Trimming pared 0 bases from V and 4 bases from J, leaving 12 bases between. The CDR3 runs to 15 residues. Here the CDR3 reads CASSQEWFRSTEAFF. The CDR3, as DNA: TGTGCCAGCAGCCAAGAATGGTTCAGGAGCACTGAAGCTTTCTTT.

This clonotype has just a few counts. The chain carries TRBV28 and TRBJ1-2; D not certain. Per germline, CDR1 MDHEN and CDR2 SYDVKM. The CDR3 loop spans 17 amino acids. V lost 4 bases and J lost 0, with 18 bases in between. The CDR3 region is CASSSNQLTGTNYGYTF. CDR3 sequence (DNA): TGTGCCAGCAGTTCCAATCAATTAACCGGGACTAACTATGGCTACACCTTC.

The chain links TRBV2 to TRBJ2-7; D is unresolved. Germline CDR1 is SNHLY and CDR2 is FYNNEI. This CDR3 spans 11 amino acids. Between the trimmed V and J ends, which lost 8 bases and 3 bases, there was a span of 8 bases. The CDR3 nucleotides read TGTGCCAGCGGCGAGCTCTACGAGCAGTACTTC. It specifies CASGELYEQYF.

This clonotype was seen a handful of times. This chain's CDR3 is CASVQPRDSALAFF. CDR3 in DNA: TGTGCTAGTGTCCAGCCCCGGGACAGCGCTTTGGCTTTCTTT. The V and J genes are TRBV12-5 and TRBJ1-1; the match to TRBD1 covers 7 bases. With V trimmed by 7 bases and J by 11 bases, 16 bases remained unmatched. CDR3 length equals 14 residues. From germline, CDR1 is LGHNT and CDR2 FRNRAP.